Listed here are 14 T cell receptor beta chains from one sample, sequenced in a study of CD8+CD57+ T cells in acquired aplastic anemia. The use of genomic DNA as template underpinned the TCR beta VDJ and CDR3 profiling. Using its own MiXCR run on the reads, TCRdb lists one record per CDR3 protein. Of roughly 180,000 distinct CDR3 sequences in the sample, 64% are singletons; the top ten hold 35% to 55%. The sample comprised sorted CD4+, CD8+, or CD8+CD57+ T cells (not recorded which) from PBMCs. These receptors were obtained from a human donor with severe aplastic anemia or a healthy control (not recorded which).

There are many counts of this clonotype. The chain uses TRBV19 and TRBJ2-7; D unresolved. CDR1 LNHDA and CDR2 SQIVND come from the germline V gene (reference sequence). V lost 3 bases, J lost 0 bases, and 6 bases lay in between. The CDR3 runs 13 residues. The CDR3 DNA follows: TGTGCCAGTAGTATTGGGCACTCCTACGAGCAGTACTTC. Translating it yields CASSIGHSYEQYF.

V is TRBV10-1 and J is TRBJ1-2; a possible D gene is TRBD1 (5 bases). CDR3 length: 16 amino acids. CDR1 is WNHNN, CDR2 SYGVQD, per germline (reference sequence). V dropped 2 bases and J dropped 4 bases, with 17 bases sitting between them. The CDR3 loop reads CASSEGTLRDVYGYTF. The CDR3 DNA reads TGCGCCAGCAGTGAGGGTACACTCCGGGACGTCTATGGCTACACCTTC.

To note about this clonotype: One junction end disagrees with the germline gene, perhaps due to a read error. This chain's CDR3 is CASSRTGDSCEQYF. CDR3 DNA sequence: TGTGCCAGCAGTCGGACAGGGGACTCCTGCGAGCAGTACTTC. The J gene is TRBJ2-7, the V gene TRBV25-1; 9 bases are a match to TRBD1. The CDR3 runs 14 residues. Germline-derived CDR1 and CDR2 are MGHDK and SYGVNS.

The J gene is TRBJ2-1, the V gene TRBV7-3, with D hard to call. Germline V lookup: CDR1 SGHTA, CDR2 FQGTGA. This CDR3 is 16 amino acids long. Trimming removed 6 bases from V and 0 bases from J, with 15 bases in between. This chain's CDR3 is CASSLLSVSSYNEQFF. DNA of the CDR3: TGTGCCAGCAGTTTACTAAGCGTGAGCTCCTACAATGAGCAGTTCTTC.

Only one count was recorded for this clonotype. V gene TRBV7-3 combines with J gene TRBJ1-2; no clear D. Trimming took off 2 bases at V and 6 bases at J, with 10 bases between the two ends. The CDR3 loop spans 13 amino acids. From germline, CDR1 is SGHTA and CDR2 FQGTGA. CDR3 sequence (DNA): TGTGCCAGCAGCTTAGACGTCGGTGATGGCTACACCTTC. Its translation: CASSLDVGDGYTF.

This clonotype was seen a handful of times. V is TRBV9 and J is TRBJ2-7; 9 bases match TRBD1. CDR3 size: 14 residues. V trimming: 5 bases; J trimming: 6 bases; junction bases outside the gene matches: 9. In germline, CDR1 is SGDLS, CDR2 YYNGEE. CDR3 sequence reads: CASRPGQGMGEQYF. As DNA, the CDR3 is TGTGCCAGCAGGCCCGGACAGGGGATGGGCGAGCAGTACTTC.

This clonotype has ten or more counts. The CDR3 region is CASSFGGGGEQYF. The CDR3 bases are TGTGCCAGCAGCTTCGGGGGGGGCGGTGAGCAGTACTTC. J is TRBJ2-7 and V is TRBV5-4; 8 bases fit TRBD2. Germline CDR1 reads SGHNT; CDR2 reads YYREEE (reference sequence). The CDR3 spans 13 residues. The V and J ends lost 2 bases and 7 bases, in that order; junction bases with no gene match: 5.

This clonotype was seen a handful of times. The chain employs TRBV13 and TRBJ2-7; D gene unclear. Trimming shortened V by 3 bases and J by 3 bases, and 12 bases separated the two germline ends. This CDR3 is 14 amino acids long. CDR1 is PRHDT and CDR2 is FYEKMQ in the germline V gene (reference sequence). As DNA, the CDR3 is TGTGCCAGCAGCTTCGGTGTCGACGACTACGAGCAGTACTTC. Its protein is CASSFGVDDYEQYF.

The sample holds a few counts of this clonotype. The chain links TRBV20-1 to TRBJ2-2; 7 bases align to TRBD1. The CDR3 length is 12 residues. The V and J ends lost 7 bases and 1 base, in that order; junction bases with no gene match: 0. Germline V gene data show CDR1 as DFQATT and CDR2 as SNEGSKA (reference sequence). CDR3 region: CSGQGNTGELFF. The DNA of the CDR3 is TGCAGTGGACAGGGGAACACCGGGGAGCTGTTTTTT.

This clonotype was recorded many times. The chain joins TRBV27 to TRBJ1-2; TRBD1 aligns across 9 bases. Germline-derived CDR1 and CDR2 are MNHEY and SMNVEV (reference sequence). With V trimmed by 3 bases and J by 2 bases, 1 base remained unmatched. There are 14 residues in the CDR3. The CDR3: CASSFDRGNYGYTF. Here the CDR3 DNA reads TGTGCCAGCAGTTTCGACAGGGGGAACTATGGCTACACCTTC.

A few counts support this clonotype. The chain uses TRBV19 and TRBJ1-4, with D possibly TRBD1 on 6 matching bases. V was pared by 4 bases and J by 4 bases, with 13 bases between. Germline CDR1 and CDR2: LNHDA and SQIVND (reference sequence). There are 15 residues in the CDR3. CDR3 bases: TGTGCCAGTAGTAATCGACAGGTCCTTAATGAAAAACTGTTTTTT. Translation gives CASSNRQVLNEKLFF.

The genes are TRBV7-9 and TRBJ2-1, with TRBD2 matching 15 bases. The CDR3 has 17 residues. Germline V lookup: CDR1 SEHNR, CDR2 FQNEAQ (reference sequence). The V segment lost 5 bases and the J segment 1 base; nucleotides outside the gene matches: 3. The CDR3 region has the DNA TGTGCCAGCAGCCAAGGACTAGCGGGGGGGTCCTACAATGAGCAGTTCTTC. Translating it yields CASSQGLAGGSYNEQFF.

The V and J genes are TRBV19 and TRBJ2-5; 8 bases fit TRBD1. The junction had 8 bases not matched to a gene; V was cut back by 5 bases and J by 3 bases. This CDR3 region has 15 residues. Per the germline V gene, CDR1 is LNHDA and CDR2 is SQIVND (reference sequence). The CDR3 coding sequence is TGTGCCAGTAGTCCTAGACAGGGGCCGGAAGAGACCCAGTACTTC. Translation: CASSPRQGPEETQYF.

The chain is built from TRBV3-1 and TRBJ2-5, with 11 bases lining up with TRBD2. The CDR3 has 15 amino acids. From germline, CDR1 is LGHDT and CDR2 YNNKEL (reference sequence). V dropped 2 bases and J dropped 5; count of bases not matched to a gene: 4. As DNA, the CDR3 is TGTGCCAGCAGCCAACCGGGACTAGCGGAGGAGACCCAGTACTTC. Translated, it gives CASSQPGLAEETQYF.